Below, 29 T cell receptor beta chains from the same sample are listed, as sequenced in a study of glioma-infiltrating T cells after dendritic cell vaccination. Using immunoSEQ multiplex PCR, the repertoire was profiled, and TCRdb retains in-frame clones only, with some absent. The top ten clones hold around 2.9% of a sample with roughly 100,000 clones, approximately 81% of them seen once. The input for sequencing was blood, taken before dendritic cell vaccination. The source is a human donor with glioblastoma.

This CDR3 reads CAGQENTEAFF. In DNA, the CDR3 is TGTGCTGGACAGGAGAACACTGAAGCTTTCTTT. The chain joins TRBV12-5 to TRBJ1-1; 7 bases align to TRBD1. Germline CDR1 reads LGHNT; CDR2 reads FRNRAP. The CDR3 runs 11 residues. The V segment lost 11 bases and the J segment 1 base; nucleotides outside the gene matches: 1.

This chain links TRBV5-1 with TRBJ1-4; no clear D gene. This CDR3 has 14 residues. Germline V CDR1 and CDR2: SGHRS, YFSETQ. Trimming cost V 2 bases and J 5 bases, with 10 bases left between them. The CDR3 here is CASSFTVLNEKLFF. The DNA for the CDR3 is TGCGCCAGCAGCTTCACGGTCCTAAATGAAAAACTGTTTTTT.

The gene calls are TRBV15 and TRBJ1-3; D remains unclear. The germline CDR1 and CDR2 sequences are LNHNV and YYDKDF (reference sequence). This CDR3 is built from 15 residues. V was pared by 0 bases and J by 0 bases, with 6 bases between. The CDR3 sequence is CATSRELVSGNTIYF. The CDR3, as DNA: TGTGCCACCAGCAGAGAATTAGTCTCTGGAAACACCATATATTTT. The whole variable domain, remainder taken from reference TRBV15 and TRBJ1-3, is DAMVIQNPRYQVTQFGKPVTLSCSQTLNHNVMYWYQQKSSQAPKLLFHYYDKDFNNEADTPDNFQSRRPNTSFCFLDIRSPGLGDTAMYLCATSRELVSGNTIYFGEGSWLTVV.

The J gene is TRBJ2-5, the V gene TRBV12-5; the match to TRBD1 covers 8 bases. V dropped 5 bases and J dropped 2; count of bases not matched to a gene: 7. The CDR3 has 15 amino acids. In germline, CDR1 is LGHNT, CDR2 FRNRAP. The CDR3 DNA reads as TGTGCTAGTGGTCTCGGGACAGGACTACAAGAGACCCAGTACTTC. Translating it yields CASGLGTGLQETQYF.

This chain links TRBV5-1 with TRBJ2-7, with TRBD2 matching over 13 bases. Per germline, CDR1 SGHRS and CDR2 YFSETQ. V was clipped by 2 bases and J by 2 bases; unmatched bases: 7. The CDR3 runs to 17 residues. The CDR3 region is CASSFRLAGGETYEQYF. The DNA of the CDR3 is TGCGCCAGCAGCTTTCGACTAGCGGGGGGAGAGACCTACGAGCAGTACTTC.

The J gene is TRBJ1-6, the V gene TRBV15; TRBD1 agrees at 7 bases. Trimming removed 0 bases from V and 5 bases from J; junction bases left unmatched: 7. The CDR3 covers 17 residues. Germline V gene data show CDR1 as LNHNV and CDR2 as YYDKDF (reference sequence). The DNA of the CDR3 is TGTGCCACCAGCAGAGAGAACAGGGGCAGAAATAATTCACCCCTCCACTTT. This translates into CATSRENRGRNNSPLHF.

This chain links TRBV27 with TRBJ1-2, with a possible D match to TRBD1 (6 bases). This CDR3 spans 18 amino acids. CDR1 and CDR2 (germline): MNHEY, SMNVEV (reference sequence). Trimming shortened V by 6 bases and J by 0 bases, and 23 bases separated the two germline ends. The CDR3 protein is CASSPRRAPGGSNYGYTF. In nucleotides, the CDR3 is TGTGCCAGCAGCCCCCGGCGGGCTCCGGGGGGCTCTAACTATGGCTACACCTTC.

J is TRBJ1-2 and V is TRBV27; 8 nucleotides match TRBD1. Per the germline V gene, CDR1 is MNHEY and CDR2 is SMNVEV (reference sequence). This CDR3 has 14 residues. V shed 6 bases, J shed 7 bases, and the junction held 10 bases outside the gene matches. The CDR3 region is CASRLQGAAGGYTF. For the CDR3, the DNA is TGTGCCAGCAGACTGCAGGGGGCTGCTGGTGGCTACACCTTC.

The CDR3 is CSVSPQDRDYGYTF. The CDR3 bases are TGCAGCGTTTCCCCCCAGGACAGGGACTATGGCTACACCTTC. This chain joins TRBV29-1 and TRBJ1-2; 8 bases match TRBD1. Per the germline V gene, CDR1 is SQVTM and CDR2 is ANQGSEA. J lost 3 bases, V lost 5 bases, and 8 bases had no gene match. There are 14 residues in the CDR3.

The CDR3 nucleotides are TGCGCCAGCAGCTCGGGAGGCAGCGGGGGGGGCGCCTTAGCTGAGCAGTTCTTC. As protein: CASSSGGSGGGALAEQFF. The rearrangement uses TRBV4-1 and TRBJ2-1, with TRBD2 matching over 10 bases. With 5 bases clipped from V and 9 bases from J, the junction kept 19 bases outside the gene matches. Germline CDR1 MGHRA, CDR2 YSYEKL. CDR3 length: 18 residues.

The chain recombines TRBV19 with TRBJ1-1; perhaps TRBD1 as D (5 bases). CDR3 size: 13 residues. CDR1 is LNHDA, CDR2 SQIVND, per germline (reference sequence). The V gene lost 1 base and the J gene lost 11 bases, with 14 bases spanning the gap. The CDR3 reads CASSIGGGWGAFF. The DNA of the CDR3 is TGTGCCAGTAGTATAGGGGGAGGCTGGGGGGCTTTCTTT.

The V call is TRBV2, the J call TRBJ2-6, with D tentatively TRBD1 (5 bases). The CDR3 loop spans 15 amino acids. CDR1 is SNHLY, CDR2 FYNNEI, per germline. Trimming shortened V by 6 bases and J by 4 bases, and 13 bases separated the two germline ends. The CDR3 sequence: CASRNQGSGANVLTF. Written as DNA, the CDR3 is TGTGCCAGCAGGAACCAGGGTTCAGGGGCCAACGTCCTGACTTTC.

The V call is TRBV28, the J call TRBJ2-7, with 8 bases aligning to TRBD2. With V trimmed by 6 bases and J by 2 bases, 3 bases remained unmatched. The CDR3 loop spans 13 amino acids. Per germline, CDR1 MDHEN and CDR2 SYDVKM. CDR3 nucleotide sequence: TGTGCCAGCAGGCTGGGACTAGCCTACGAGCAGTACTTC. Encoded protein: CASRLGLAYEQYF.

V and J are TRBV5-6 and TRBJ1-4; 7 bases are a match to TRBD1. The CDR3 sequence is 14 residues long. Germline assignment: CDR1 SGHDT and CDR2 YYEEEE. V shed 3 bases, J shed 4 bases, and the junction held 3 bases outside the gene matches. The CDR3: CASSWTGLNEKLFF. The CDR3 nucleotides read TGTGCCAGCAGCTGGACAGGACTTAATGAAAAACTGTTTTTT.

This clone occurred a few times. V usage is TRBV7-9 and J usage is TRBJ1-2, with D maybe TRBD1 (5 bases). The CDR3 covers 13 residues. Germline V gene sequence: CDR1 SEHNR, CDR2 FQNEAQ (reference sequence). Trimming removed 5 bases from V and 3 bases from J, with 10 bases in between. CDR3 loop: CASSPPGDYGYTF. Here the CDR3 DNA reads TGTGCCAGCAGCCCACCGGGGGACTATGGCTACACCTTC.

The genes are TRBV29-1 and TRBJ2-5; 8 bases are shared with TRBD1. CDR1 is SQVTM, CDR2 ANQGSEA, per germline. The CDR3 is made up of 13 amino acids. V shed 5 bases and J 5 bases; nucleotides not matched to a gene: 7. The CDR3 region is CSVLQGVRETQYF. The DNA of the CDR3 is TGCAGCGTTTTACAGGGGGTCCGGGAGACCCAGTACTTC.

The chain couples TRBV5-8 to TRBJ1-2, with D uncertain. The CDR3 consists of 14 residues. The V end was cut by 0 bases, the J end by 5 bases, with 11 bases between. Germline V gene data show CDR1 as SGHTS and CDR2 as YDEGEE. The DNA of the CDR3 is TGTGCCAGCAGCTTGGGACCCGGGGAATATGGCTACACCTTC. Its translation is CASSLGPGEYGYTF.

The chain combines TRBV18 with TRBJ2-3; 8 bases are a match to TRBD2. Germline assignment: CDR1 KGHSH and CDR2 LQKENI. The CDR3 length is 16 residues. With 5 bases clipped from V and 3 bases from J, the junction kept 10 bases outside the gene matches. CDR3: CASSILTGGPTDTQYF. The CDR3 DNA reads as TGTGCCAGCTCAATTTTAACGGGGGGGCCAACAGATACGCAGTATTTT.

The V call is TRBV4-1, the J call TRBJ1-2, with D possibly TRBD1 on 5 matching bases. There are 15 residues in the CDR3. Trimming removed 4 bases at V and 4 bases at J, with 16 bases between. CDR1 and CDR2 from the germline V gene are MGHRA and YSYEKL. The CDR3 reads CASSPDPGISYGYTF. The CDR3 region has the DNA TGCGCCAGCAGCCCTGACCCAGGGATTTCCTATGGCTACACCTTC.

The rearrangement joins TRBV6-1 to TRBJ1-4; D ambiguous. V dropped 4 bases and J dropped 12 bases, with 12 bases sitting between them. This CDR3 is 12 amino acids long. The germline gives CDR1 MNHNS, CDR2 SASEGT. The CDR3 region has the DNA TGTGCCAGCAGTGGAGGCATCCGGGAACTGTTTTTT. This encodes CASSGGIRELFF.

V usage is TRBV5-4 and J usage is TRBJ2-7; tentative D call: TRBD1 (6 bases). Trimming took off 0 bases at V and 4 bases at J, with 11 bases between the two ends. Looked up from germline, CDR1 is SGHNT and CDR2 is YYREEE (reference sequence). This CDR3 is built from 14 residues. CDR3 sequence reads: CASSLAQGKYEQYF. The CDR3 DNA sequence: TGTGCCAGCAGCTTGGCGCAGGGGAAATACGAGCAGTACTTC.

The genes are TRBV7-9 and TRBJ2-3; TRBD1 might be the D (5 bases). Germline assignment: CDR1 SEHNR and CDR2 FQNEAQ (reference sequence). V was clipped by 4 bases and J by 0 bases, with 8 bases between them. CDR3 length equals 14 residues. The CDR3 nucleotides are TGTGCCAGCAGCTCCCAGGGTAGCACAGATACGCAGTATTTT. Translation gives CASSSQGSTDTQYF.

This chain uses TRBV5-1 with TRBJ2-3; D is undetermined. The germline CDR1 and CDR2 sequences are SGHRS and YFSETQ. There are 15 residues in the CDR3. Trimming took off 1 base at V and 1 base at J, with 10 bases between the two ends. The CDR3 is CASSLSSQGTDTQYF. In DNA, the CDR3 is TGCGCCAGCAGCTTGTCGAGTCAGGGCACAGATACGCAGTATTTT.

This chain links TRBV21-1 with TRBJ2-2; TRBD2 is the table's D call, not checked against the DNA. TRBV21-1 represents a pseudogene. The CDR3 contains 15 residues. CDR3 protein: CAIQKGLAGPGELFF. CDR3 nucleotide sequence: TGTGCCATCCAAAAGGGACTAGCGGGACCGGGGGAGCTGTTTTTT.

The V and J genes are TRBV2 and TRBJ2-3; tentatively, D is TRBD2 (6 bases). The germline CDR1 and CDR2 sequences are SNHLY and FYNNEI. The V gene lost 7 bases and the J gene lost 2 bases, with 10 bases spanning the gap. This CDR3 contains 13 residues. The CDR3 loop is CASTGLYTDTQYF. DNA for the CDR3: TGTGCCAGCACGGGACTTTACACAGATACGCAGTATTTT.

This chain connects TRBV19 to TRBJ2-2; maybe TRBD2 (5 bases). The CDR3 contains 15 residues. Between the trimmed V and J ends, which lost 3 bases and 6 bases, there was a span of 14 bases. Per germline, CDR1 LNHDA and CDR2 SQIVND (reference sequence). The CDR3 DNA reads TGTGCCAGTAGTATCACTGGGAGTCCCCCCGGGGAGCTGTTTTTT. Translated: CASSITGSPPGELFF.

V gene TRBV19 combines with J gene TRBJ2-6, with D perhaps TRBD1 (6 bases). Trimming removed 4 bases at V and 2 bases at J, with 18 bases between. CDR1 and CDR2 (germline): LNHDA, SQIVND (reference sequence). The CDR3 extends over 18 amino acids. CDR3 in DNA: TGTGCCAGTAGTACCTTTGGGGGCCCCTCCCCTGGGGCCAACGTCCTGACTTTC. Translated: CASSTFGGPSPGANVLTF.

V gene TRBV5-1 combines with J gene TRBJ1-1; D remains unclear. V shed 4 bases and J shed 1 base, with 11 bases lying between them. This CDR3 spans 14 amino acids. Germline values: CDR1 SGHRS, CDR2 YFSETQ. DNA for the CDR3: TGCGCCAGCAGCCACAATAGCGAGAACACTGAAGCTTTCTTT. Its protein product is CASSHNSENTEAFF. Drawing the rest from reference TRBV5-1 and TRBJ1-1, the complete variable domain is KAGVTQTPRYLIKTRGQQVTLSCSPISGHRSVSWYQQTPGQGLQFLFEYFSETQRNKGNFPGRFSGRQFSNSRSEMNVSTLELGDSALYLCASSHNSENTEAFFGQGTRLTVV.

The rearrangement joins TRBV30 to TRBJ2-1; 8 positions match TRBD2. Germline trimming cut 3 bases from V and 8 bases from J; bases unmatched to any gene: 12. Looked up from germline, CDR1 is GTSNPN and CDR2 is SVGIG (reference sequence). The CDR3 spans 15 residues. CDR3 loop: CAWSPGTRGGDEQFF. For the CDR3, the DNA is TGTGCCTGGAGCCCCGGGACTAGGGGAGGGGATGAGCAGTTCTTC.